The rows below give T cell receptor beta chains drawn from one sample of a study of human T cells and chemical hapten exposure. TCRdb passed the RACE reads through MiXCR, listing each CDR3 protein once. The data show more than 250,000 distinct CDR3 sequences, with 7.5% to 10% seen just once and approximately 2.2% held by the top ten. The material was whole blood, obtained in connection with sensitization to the hapten diphenylcyclopropenone (DPC). Receptors were obtained from a woman aged 40 to 49 with alopecia areata. Some clones in this sample may be carry-over from other donors' samples. CDR3s include the opening cysteine and the closing phenylalanine or tryptophan. Each record gives: V gene, clone size, J gene, D gene, CDR3 protein, CDR3 DNA. A D gene is named only where the DNA matches it firmly. Not all rows give a size; the values are once, few, many and, for expanded clones, a class.

>TRBV10-3|few|TRBJ2-2|TRBD2
CAIRKTSGTNTGELFF
TGTGCCATCAGGAAGACTAGCGGGACGAACACCGGGGAGCTGTTTTTT
>TRBV29-1|many|TRBJ2-2|TRBD2
CSVEERSSGRANTGELFF
TGCAGCGTTGAAGAAAGGTCTAGCGGGAGGGCCAACACCGGGGAGCTGTTTTTT
>TRBV27|few|TRBJ2-3|NA
CASSFPGQGGNTQYF
TGTGCCAGCAGTTTCCCCGGACAGGGAGGGAATACGCAGTATTTT
>TRBV5-1|few|TRBJ2-3|NA
CASSWNSDWTDTQYF
TGCGCCAGCAGCTGGAACTCCGACTGGACAGATACGCAGTATTTT
>TRBV28|NA|TRBJ1-6|TRBD1
CASSPPPTGNSPLHF
TGTGCCAGCAGTCCGCCCCCGACAGGGAATTCACCCCTCCACTTT
>TRBV6-5|many|TRBJ2-5|TRBD2
CASRQGLAGGRTQYF
TGTGCCAGCAGGCAAGGACTAGCGGGGGGGAGGACCCAGTACTTC
>TRBV4-2|NA|TRBJ2-3|NA
CASSRNGPTDTQYF
TGTGCCAGCAGCCGGAACGGTCCAACAGATACGCAGTATTTT
>TRBV7-9|many|TRBJ2-5|NA
CASRGTLDGETQYF
TGTGCCAGCAGGGGTACTCTAGATGGGGAGACCCAGTACTTC
>TRBV6-2/TRBV6-3|NA|TRBJ2-7|NA
CASSSSQDPPYEQYF
TGTGCCAGCAGTTCTTCCCAGGACCCCCCCTACGAGCAGTACTTC
>TRBV9|few|TRBJ1-2|NA
CASYSFDYGYTF
TGTGCCAGCTACAGCTTCGACTATGGCTACACCTTC
>TRBV18|NA|TRBJ1-3|TRBD1
CASSLAWDRTSVTIYF
TGTGCCAGCTCACTAGCATGGGACAGGACGTCAGTCACCATATATTTT
>TRBV28|few|TRBJ2-1|TRBD1
CASSYGTGEGYNEQFF
TGTGCCAGCAGTTACGGGACAGGGGAAGGGTACAATGAGCAGTTCTTC
>TRBV10-3|NA|TRBJ2-3|TRBD2
CAISLAESTDTQYF
TGTGCCATCAGCCTAGCGGAAAGCACAGATACGCAGTATTTT
>TRBV5-1|few|TRBJ2-6|NA
CASSIQESGANVLTF
TGCGCCAGCAGCATCCAGGAATCCGGGGCCAACGTCCTGACTTTC
>TRBV6-5|few|TRBJ2-7|TRBD2
CASSYRLLAGVEQYF
TGTGCCAGCAGTTACCGGTTACTAGCGGGAGTCGAGCAGTACTTC
>TRBV29-1|NA|TRBJ2-2|NA
CSAGERNTGELFF
TGCAGCGCCGGTGAACGGAACACCGGGGAGCTGTTTTTT
>TRBV21-1|few|TRBJ1-3|NA
CASSKAKSRSGNTIYF
TGTGCCAGCAGCAAAGCGAAGAGTCGCTCTGGAAACACCATATATTTT
>TRBV4-1|few|TRBJ1-3|NA
CASSQILLKQGLENTIYF
TGCGCCAGCAGCCAAATCCTTCTGAAACAGGGTCTCGAAAACACCATATATTTT
>TRBV24-1|NA|TRBJ2-2|TRBD2
CATSSGGSWTGELFF
TGTGCCACCTCTAGTGGCGGGAGTTGGACCGGGGAGCTGTTTTTT
>TRBV7-2|NA|TRBJ2-2|TRBD2
CASSLAASGRAGELFF
TGTGCCAGCAGCTTAGCGGCGAGCGGGAGAGCCGGGGAGCTGTTTTTT
>TRBV5-1|few|TRBJ1-5|NA
CASSLYEGTQPQHF
TGCGCCAGCAGCTTGTATGAGGGCACCCAGCCCCAGCATTTT
>TRBV7-2|NA|TRBJ1-4|NA
CASSLMGGNEKLFF
TGTGCCAGCAGCTTAATGGGGGGGAATGAAAAACTGTTTTTT
>TRBV7-3|many|TRBJ2-3|TRBD2
CASSPTAGETDTQYF
TGTGCCAGCAGCCCCACGGCGGGGGAAACAGATACGCAGTATTTT